Following are 27 T cell receptor beta chains from one sample sequenced in a study of T cells in Graves' hyperthyroidism and ophthalmopathy. RNA transcripts served as the template for amplifying TCR beta CDR3 regions. The TCR CDR3 was amplified in a first-round RT-PCR using the HTBI primer set. TCRdb reprocessed the multiplex PCR reads with MiXCR, giving one entry per CDR3 protein. Of 360,000 or so distinct CDR3 sequences in the sample, 13% to 15% were seen once. Sequences were obtained from blood. These receptors all come from an older woman with Graves' ophthalmopathy.

In its sample, this clonotype was seen many times. CDR3 in amino acids: CASSLGYRSSYEQYF. CDR3 bases: TGTGCCAGCAGCTTAGGGTACCGAAGCTCCTACGAGCAGTACTTC. This chain uses TRBV7-2 with TRBJ2-7, with unresolved D. Trimming removed 1 base from V and 0 bases from J, with 10 bases in between. In germline, CDR1 is SGHTA, CDR2 FQGNSA. The CDR3 extends over 15 amino acids. The full variable domain, in which reference TRBV7-2 and TRBJ2-7 provide the parts outside the CDR3, is GAGVSQSPSNKVTEKGKDVELRCDPISGHTALYWYRQSLGQGLEFLIYFQGNSAPDKSGLPSDRFSAERTGGSVSTLTIQRTQQEDSAVYLCASSLGYRSSYEQYFGPGTRLTVT.

This clonotype was counted ten times or more. V usage is TRBV5-1 and J usage is TRBJ2-1; TRBD1 aligns across 7 bases. Trimming at V came to 4 bases and at J to 1 base, leaving 5 bases not matched to a gene. The CDR3 extends over 15 amino acids. The germline gives CDR1 SGHRS, CDR2 YFSETQ. The CDR3 DNA reads TGCGCCAGCAGCGATGCACAGGGGTCCTACAATGAGCAGTTCTTC. This translates into CASSDAQGSYNEQFF.

This clonotype has a count of ten or more. The CDR3 DNA follows: TGTGCCAGCAGTGAACCGGGACTAGGATCCTACGAGCAGTACTTC. Its protein product is CASSEPGLGSYEQYF. This chain links TRBV6-1 with TRBJ2-7, with 8 bases lining up with TRBD2. The CDR3 runs to 15 residues. With 2 bases clipped from V and 1 base from J, the junction kept 4 bases outside the gene matches. Germline CDR1 reads MNHNS; CDR2 reads SASEGT.

V and J are TRBV6-1 and TRBJ1-2; weak D call: TRBD1 (5 bases). CDR3 length equals 15 residues. Germline CDR1 MNHNS, CDR2 SASEGT. With 2 bases removed from V and 0 bases from J, the gap between germline ends came to 10 bases. CDR3 DNA sequence: TGTGCCAGCAGTGAAAGGGGCAGAACTAACTATGGCTACACCTTC. Protein product: CASSERGRTNYGYTF.

The table lists this clonotype with many counts. The chain carries TRBV10-1 and TRBJ2-7; D possibly corresponds to TRBD1 (5 bases). This CDR3 has 14 amino acids. The germline CDR1 and CDR2 sequences are WNHNN and SYGVQD (reference sequence). V was clipped by 10 bases and J by 6 bases, with 22 bases between them. DNA of the CDR3: TGCGCCACCCAGATGACCTTGGGGCTGGGCGAGCAGTACTTC. Protein: CATQMTLGLGEQYF.

In its sample, this clonotype was seen many times. This chain links TRBV5-1 with TRBJ2-7, with no clear D. Trimming cost V 2 bases and J 5 bases, with 8 bases left between them. This CDR3 is 12 amino acids long. The germline gives CDR1 SGHRS, CDR2 YFSETQ. As DNA, the CDR3 is TGCGCCAGCAGCTTTCATGGGGACGAGCAGTACTTC. Amino acid sequence: CASSFHGDEQYF.

This clonotype occurred many times. The rearrangement links TRBV7-2 to TRBJ2-6; weak D call: TRBD2 (6 bases). The germline V gene has CDR1 SGHTA and CDR2 FQGNSA. Trimming shortened V by 5 bases and J by 0 bases, and 8 bases separated the two germline ends. The CDR3 has 15 amino acids. The CDR3 DNA sequence: TGTGCCAGCAGCCGAGCGGGCTCTGGGGCCAACGTCCTGACTTTC. Protein product: CASSRAGSGANVLTF.

The chain is built from TRBV20-1 and TRBJ1-3; D perhaps matches TRBD1 (6 bases). From germline, CDR1 is DFQATT and CDR2 SNEGSKA (reference sequence). The CDR3 has 14 residues. The V and J ends lost 3 bases and 5 bases respectively, with 14 bases between them. CDR3 amino acids: CSASLQGLRNTIYF. CDR3 sequence (DNA): TGCAGTGCTAGCCTCCAGGGGTTGCGAAACACCATATATTTT.

The rearrangement links TRBV11-2 to TRBJ2-7, with 7 positions matching TRBD2. The V segment lost 0 bases and the J segment 7 bases; nucleotides outside the gene matches: 3. Germline V gene lookup returns CDR1 SGHAT and CDR2 FQNNGV. The length of the CDR3 is 13 residues. The CDR3 spells CASSLEVAGEQYF. The CDR3 DNA reads as TGTGCCAGCAGCTTAGAGGTAGCGGGTGAGCAGTACTTC. Combining the CDR3 with reference TRBV11-2 and TRBJ2-7 gives the whole variable domain EAGVAQSPRYKIIEKRQSVAFWCNPISGHATLYWYQQILGQGPKLLIQFQNNGVVDDSQLPKDRFSAERLKGVDSTLKIQPAKLEDSAVYLCASSLEVAGEQYFGPGTRLTVT.

This rearrangement joins TRBV7-8 to TRBJ1-1, with D possibly TRBD1 on 5 matching bases. The germline V gene encodes CDR1 SGHVS and CDR2 FQNEAQ. This CDR3 has 12 residues. V gave up 4 bases and J gave up 2 bases, with 5 bases separating them. CDR3 residues: CASSWTNTEAFF. CDR3 DNA sequence: TGTGCCAGCAGCTGGACAAACACTGAAGCTTTCTTT.

This clonotype came up many times. This chain links TRBV20-1 with TRBJ2-2; 7 bases are a match to TRBD2. CDR1 and CDR2 (germline): DFQATT, SNEGSKA (reference sequence). The J segment lost 4 bases and the V segment lost 2 bases, leaving 7 bases of the junction unmatched. This CDR3 has 15 amino acids. The CDR3 sequence: CSARTPGLSTGELFF. The CDR3 nucleotides read TGCAGTGCTAGAACACCGGGACTAAGCACCGGGGAGCTGTTTTTT.

The chain joins TRBV5-4 to TRBJ2-3; D is possibly TRBD1 or TRBD2 (5 bases each). The CDR3 runs 13 residues. The V gene's germline CDR1 is SGHNT and CDR2 YYREEE (reference sequence). V lost 6 bases and J lost 4, with 12 bases in between. CDR3 protein: CASTGVGPDTQYF. The CDR3 DNA reads TGTGCCAGCACCGGGGTGGGGCCAGATACGCAGTATTTT.

This clonotype has a count of ten or more. The CDR3: CASSRAIYYGYTF. CDR3 DNA sequence: TGTGCCAGCAGTAGGGCAATTTACTATGGCTACACCTTC. This chain uses TRBV27 with TRBJ1-2; D remains ambiguous. Trimming removed 5 bases from V and 3 bases from J, with 10 bases in between. This CDR3 is 13 amino acids long. Germline CDR1 is MNHEY and CDR2 is SMNVEV (reference sequence).

This clonotype was observed many times. The chain links TRBV7-3 to TRBJ2-5; 11 bases are a match to TRBD2. Trimming cost V 8 bases and J 5 bases; bases outside gene matches: 4. Germline CDR1 and CDR2: SGHTA and FQGTGA. This CDR3 region has 13 residues. The CDR3 nucleotides read TGTGCCAGCGGCCTAGCGGGAGGCGAGACCCAGTACTTC. This gives the protein CASGLAGGETQYF.

This clonotype was observed at least ten times. The chain employs TRBV6-1 and TRBJ2-1, with 10 bases fitting TRBD2. V lost 5 bases to trimming and J lost 8 bases; unmatched junction nucleotides: 12. From germline, CDR1 is MNHNS and CDR2 SASEGT. The CDR3 runs 16 residues. The CDR3 DNA reads as TGTGCCAGCAGTCTAGGGGCTAGCGGGAGTAAGGATGAGCAGTTCTTC. Encoded protein: CASSLGASGSKDEQFF.

The rearrangement uses TRBV19 and TRBJ2-1, with a weak D call TRBD2 (6 bases). Trimming took off 2 bases at V and 8 bases at J, with 25 bases between the two ends. The CDR3 is 18 amino acids. The germline gives CDR1 LNHDA, CDR2 SQIVND (reference sequence). The CDR3 sequence: CASSIPRWGVLYNDEQFF. The CDR3 region has the DNA TGTGCCAGTAGTATACCCCGCTGGGGGGTCCTCTACAATGATGAGCAGTTCTTC.

Many counts were recorded for this clonotype. This sequence joins TRBV28 and TRBJ1-5; D call uncertain. The CDR3 is 13 amino acids. Looked up from germline, CDR1 is MDHEN and CDR2 is SYDVKM. V shed 5 bases and J shed 6 bases, with 11 bases lying between them. The CDR3 region is CASSTQDGQPQHF. The CDR3 coding sequence is TGTGCCAGCAGTACCCAGGACGGTCAGCCCCAGCATTTT.

This clonotype was seen at least ten times. The chain recombines TRBV3-1 with TRBJ2-7, with 7 positions matching TRBD2. The junction had 8 bases not matched to a gene; V was cut back by 1 base and J by 2 bases. This CDR3 comprises 16 residues. Germline CDR1 LGHDT, CDR2 YNNKEL (reference sequence). In nucleotides, the CDR3 is TGTGCCAGCAGCCAAGGGGCCTGGGGAGGGCCCTACGAGCAGTACTTC. The encoded protein is CASSQGAWGGPYEQYF.

This clonotype has ten or more counts. The chain recombines TRBV28 with TRBJ2-5; 9 nucleotides line up with TRBD2. The length of the CDR3 is 12 residues. Trimming took 8 bases from V and 7 from J; bases not matched to a gene: 5. The germline gives CDR1 MDHEN, CDR2 SYDVKM. The CDR3 sequence: CASVAGAGTQYF. The CDR3 DNA reads as TGTGCCAGCGTAGCGGGAGCGGGGACCCAGTACTTC.

The chain uses TRBV12-3 or TRBV12-4 and TRBJ1-3; D is unresolved. Deletions cut 5 bases from V and 0 bases from J, with 8 bases between. This CDR3 spans 14 amino acids. The CDR3 loop is CASSLTSSGNTIYF. The CDR3 DNA is TGTGCCAGCAGTCTCACGAGCTCTGGAAACACCATATATTTT.

The rearrangement joins TRBV19 to TRBJ2-3; TRBD2 matches at 9 bases. After removal of 4 bases from V and 0 bases from J, the junction contained 2 bases not matched to a gene. This CDR3 is 15 amino acids long. CDR1 LNHDA and CDR2 SQIVND come from the germline V gene (reference sequence). The CDR3 nucleotides are TGTGCCAGTAGTACCCTAGCGGGGAGCACAGATACGCAGTATTTT. Protein: CASSTLAGSTDTQYF.

This clonotype was found a few times. V and J are TRBV25-1 and TRBJ1-4, with D possibly matching TRBD1 (5 bases). V was shortened by 1 base and J by 0 bases, with 12 bases between the two germline ends. This CDR3 spans 17 amino acids. Germline V gene data show CDR1 as MGHDK and CDR2 as SYGVNS. CDR3 DNA sequence: TGTGCCAGCAGTGAATTTACGGGGGGAGCAACTAATGAAAAACTGTTTTTT. This codes for CASSEFTGGATNEKLFF.

This clonotype was detected only a few times. The rearrangement links TRBV7-8 to TRBJ1-3; D gene uncertain. CDR3 length: 14 residues. Germline assignment: CDR1 SGHVS and CDR2 FQNEAQ. V shed 5 bases and J shed 4 bases, with 12 bases lying between them. The CDR3 is CASSQTPPGNTIYF. CDR3 coding DNA: TGTGCCAGCAGCCAAACCCCCCCGGGAAACACCATATATTTT.

This clonotype was observed at least ten times. The CDR3 protein is CASSHGGTNTGELFF. For the CDR3, the DNA is TGCGCCAGCAGCCACGGCGGGACGAACACCGGGGAGCTGTTTTTT. V is TRBV4-1 and J is TRBJ2-2; possibly TRBD2 for D (6 bases). Germline V gives CDR1 MGHRA, CDR2 YSYEKL. The CDR3 is 15 residues long. Trimming took off 3 bases at V and 0 bases at J, with 8 bases between the two ends.

This clonotype was counted many times. The chain is built from TRBV5-8 and TRBJ2-5; the D gene is possibly TRBD2 (5 bases). The length of the CDR3 is 13 residues. Germline CDR1 SGHTS, CDR2 YDEGEE. V lost 5 bases and J 4 bases, leaving 12 bases between the germline ends. The CDR3 is CASSGGRGETQYF. CDR3 DNA sequence: TGTGCCAGCAGTGGCGGCCGGGGAGAGACCCAGTACTTC.

In its sample, this clonotype was seen a few times. V gene TRBV9 combines with J gene TRBJ1-1; 9 bases line up with TRBD1. After removal of 0 bases from V and 0 bases from J, the junction contained 3 bases not matched to a gene. Germline V gene lookup returns CDR1 SGDLS and CDR2 YYNGEE. The CDR3 extends over 16 amino acids. The DNA for the CDR3 is TGTGCCAGCAGCGTAGCGGGGACAGGGTTGAACACTGAAGCTTTCTTT. Protein: CASSVAGTGLNTEAFF.

This clonotype was detected many times. The chain recombines TRBV2 with TRBJ2-5, with a possible D match to TRBD2 (5 bases). Germline-derived CDR1 and CDR2 are SNHLY and FYNNEI. The CDR3 runs to 14 residues. Trimming took 8 bases from V and 4 from J, leaving 17 bases between them. CDR3 coding DNA: TGTGCCAGCGTGGAAGGGAGAGGAGGAGAGACCCAGTACTTC. As protein: CASVEGRGGETQYF.